Sequencing of this TCR beta chain was carried out in a study of T cell responses to AZD1222 COVID-19 vaccine. Study-wide results and caveats: At study baseline, merely roughly 6 AZD1222 recipients were seropositive. There were repertoire samples only from the period after the peak T cell response.

The CDR3 is 15 amino acids. Between the trimmed V and J ends, which lost 2 bases and 4 bases, there was a span of 12 bases. The V gene's germline CDR1 is SGHVS and CDR2 FQNEAQ. Method: immunoSEQ multiplex PCR; TCRdb's copy keeps in-frame clones and lacks some. Of 65,000 to 80,000 clones listed, approximately 83% are singletons. Researchers grouped second doses given at about 4 or about 12 weeks into one pool. Of note for this clone: Its antigen is unidentified.

This TCR was sampled from an adult who received the AZD1222 COVID-19 vaccine. The chain carries TRBV7-8 and TRBJ1-5; tentatively, D is TRBD1 (5 bases). The sample was peripheral blood, taken 28 days after the second AZD1222 dose. The CDR3 sequence: CASSLSGTSNQPQHF. CDR3 DNA: TGTGCCAGCAGCTTATCCGGGACGAGTAATCAGCCCCAGCATTTT.